This record looks at one T cell receptor (beta chain) sequence and its context. Its antigen remains undetermined. Base qualities are missing; no much larger clone stands one base away. CDR1 SGHNT and CDR2 YYREEE are derived from the germline V gene (reference sequence). The germline ends are 15 bases apart after V is trimmed by 4 bases and J by 8 bases. From the cysteine up to the phenylalanine, the CDR3 has a length of 13 residues. Only CDR3 DNA is held: 39 bases, read in frame from base 1. The library came from the immunoSEQ multiplex PCR assay. TCRdb mirrors the immuneACCESS table, restricted to in-frame sequences. Some clones are absent from its copies; in checked studies, under half trace to an unresolved V gene, and the reason for the others is unknown. Within this sample are tens of thousands of clones, with 95% of them counted one time only. The ten largest clones add up to 0.25% to 0.3% of the sample.

The data derive from a study of technical replicates of blood from a few donors (dated by TCRdb to about 2017). Sequencing input: T cells isolated from PBMCs. The TCR was taken from a human donor in good health. The sequence is built from TRBV5-4 and TRBJ1-1; tentative D gene TRBD1, with 6 bases matching. The CDR3 here reads CASSLKTGQEAFF. The DNA sequence reads TGTGCCAGCAGCCTCAAAACCGGACAGGAAGCTTTCTTT.